The 30 T cell receptor beta chains below were found in one sample sequenced in a study of blood T cell repertoires in COVID-19 (dated by TCRdb to 2019 to 2021). The library was generated by the immunoSEQ multiplex PCR assay. What TCRdb holds here is the immuneACCESS table cut down to in-frame rearrangements. Part of the clones is not present; checked against another copy, under half of the missing clones reflect an unresolved V gene, and the others are unexplained. Recorded for this sample are under 300,000 clones; approximately 91% of them occurred a single time. The top ten clonotypes cover approximately 0.94% of the sample. What was sequenced was peripheral blood. The source is a woman in her 40s who had recovered from COVID-19.

The V call is TRBV4-1, the J call TRBJ1-2; TRBD1 matches 10 bases. This CDR3 contains 16 residues. V lost 1 base, J lost 5 bases, and 7 bases stayed unmatched. From germline, CDR1 is MGHRA and CDR2 YSYEKL. CDR3 bases: TGCGCCAGCAGCCAAGTTGTGACAGGGGGCGGTTATGGCTACACCTTC. This gives the protein CASSQVVTGGGYGYTF.

The chain recombines TRBV28 with TRBJ2-2; 10 bases fit TRBD2. Germline assignment: CDR1 MDHEN and CDR2 SYDVKM. This CDR3 contains 16 residues. Trimming at V came to 5 bases and at J to 6 bases, leaving 9 bases not matched to a gene. CDR3 sequence (DNA): TGTGCCAGCAGTAGGACTAGCGGATGGGGTTCCGGGGAGCTGTTTTTT. Residues: CASSRTSGWGSGELFF.

The chain recombines TRBV5-1 with TRBJ2-5, with 7 bases identical to TRBD2. Unmatched junction bases numbered 17, after V lost 4 bases and J lost 5 bases. The CDR3 covers 17 residues. The germline V gene has CDR1 SGHRS and CDR2 YFSETQ. DNA for the CDR3: TGCGCCAGCAGCAGTTTAATTAGCGGGCTCTATGAGGAGACCCAGTACTTC. This gives the protein CASSSLISGLYEETQYF.

The chain combines TRBV30 with TRBJ2-7; a weak D match, TRBD2 (5 bases). The ends were cut back, 2 bases at V and 0 bases at J, with 14 bases in the middle. The V gene's germline CDR1 is GTSNPN and CDR2 SVGIG (reference sequence). The CDR3 is 15 residues long. The CDR3 DNA reads TGTGCCTGGAGTCCTTTGGCGGGCGTCTCCTACGAGCAGTACTTC. Translated: CAWSPLAGVSYEQYF.

The chain recombines TRBV3-1 (or the pseudogene TRBV3-2) with TRBJ1-5; the D is unclear. CDR1 and CDR2 (germline): LGHDT, YNNKEL (reference sequence). The CDR3 sequence is 14 residues long. V was cut by 4 bases and J by 7 bases, with 14 bases left in between. The CDR3 spells CASSLSRNEQPQHF. The CDR3 DNA reads as TGTGCCAGCAGCCTAAGCCGAAATGAGCAGCCCCAGCATTTT.

The genes are TRBV7-9 and TRBJ1-4; the match to TRBD1 covers 8 bases. The germline V gene encodes CDR1 SEHNR and CDR2 FQNEAQ (reference sequence). V lost 4 bases and J lost 7; bases outside the gene matches: 8. CDR3 length: 15 amino acids. CDR3 sequence (DNA): TGTGCCAGCAGCTATAGACAGGGGTTCGGTGAAAAACTGTTTTTT. It specifies CASSYRQGFGEKLFF.

The chain links TRBV5-1 to TRBJ1-4; tentative D call: TRBD1 (5 bases). This CDR3 is built from 14 residues. Trimming cost V 3 bases and J 7 bases, with 13 bases left between them. Germline values: CDR1 SGHRS, CDR2 YFSETQ. The CDR3, as DNA: TGCGCCAGCAGCTCCGACAGTTTGGGTGAAAAACTGTTTTTT. This encodes CASSSDSLGEKLFF.

The chain combines TRBV30 with TRBJ2-3; tentative D call: TRBD2 (5 bases). The CDR3 spans 14 residues. From germline, CDR1 is GTSNPN and CDR2 SVGIG (reference sequence). The V end lost 1 base, the J end lost 1 base, and 9 bases lay between the germline ends. The CDR3 DNA sequence: TGTGCCTGGAGTGACGGGGTGGGCACAGATACGCAGTATTTT. This sequence encodes CAWSDGVGTDTQYF.

The rearrangement uses TRBV6-2 or TRBV6-3 and TRBJ1-1; 8 nucleotides match TRBD1. The CDR3 runs to 13 residues. The junction had 4 bases not matched to a gene; V was cut back by 2 bases and J by 8 bases. CDR1 is MNHEY, CDR2 SVGEGT, per germline. This chain's CDR3 is CASSYGRTGEAFF. As DNA, the CDR3 is TGTGCCAGCAGTTACGGCCGGACAGGGGAAGCTTTCTTT.

V usage is TRBV9 and J usage is TRBJ2-2; 8 bases are a match to TRBD2. This CDR3 has 16 residues. The V segment lost 2 bases and the J segment 1 base; nucleotides outside the gene matches: 4. The germline V gene encodes CDR1 SGDLS and CDR2 YYNGEE. CDR3 loop: CASSVSLAENTGELFF. In DNA form, the CDR3 reads TGTGCCAGCAGCGTCTCACTAGCGGAGAACACCGGGGAGCTGTTTTTT.

The chain carries TRBV11-2 and TRBJ1-4; 7 bases are a match to TRBD1. Looked up from germline, CDR1 is SGHAT and CDR2 is FQNNGV. The CDR3 is 15 residues long. Trimming cost V 2 bases and J 3 bases; bases outside gene matches: 3. The CDR3, as DNA: TGTGCCAGCAGCTTAACGGGACAGTCTAATGAAAAACTGTTTTTT. This sequence encodes CASSLTGQSNEKLFF. Filled out from reference TRBV11-2 and TRBJ1-4, the complete variable domain reads EAGVAQSPRYKIIEKRQSVAFWCNPISGHATLYWYQQILGQGPKLLIQFQNNGVVDDSQLPKDRFSAERLKGVDSTLKIQPAKLEDSAVYLCASSLTGQSNEKLFFGSGTQLSVL.

This sequence joins TRBV24-1 and TRBJ2-5; D not resolved. Germline V gene lookup returns CDR1 KGHDR and CDR2 SFDVKD. This CDR3 is built from 15 residues. Trimming stripped 4 bases from V and 3 bases from J, with 14 bases between. CDR3 in DNA: TGTGCCACCAGTGACCCGACACGTTACGAAGAGACCCAGTACTTC. Its protein is CATSDPTRYEETQYF.

The chain joins TRBV3-1 (or the pseudogene TRBV3-2) to TRBJ2-5; D is ambiguous. V lost 4 bases to trimming and J lost 2 bases, with 5 bases between them. In germline, CDR1 is LGHDT, CDR2 YNNKEL (reference sequence). The CDR3 covers 12 residues. CDR3 in amino acids: CASSLLQETQYF. The CDR3 DNA sequence: TGTGCCAGCAGCCTTCTTCAAGAGACCCAGTACTTC.

The V gene is TRBV6-2 or TRBV6-3, the J gene TRBJ1-1; D not certain. Trimming cost V 2 bases and J 0 bases, with 7 bases left between them. There are 14 residues in the CDR3. Germline CDR1 MNHEY, CDR2 SVGEGT. Here the CDR3 reads CASSYGGLNTEAFF. As DNA, the CDR3 is TGTGCCAGCAGTTACGGAGGACTGAACACTGAAGCTTTCTTT.

CDR3 nucleotide sequence: TGTGCCAGCAGTGAAGTTGACAGCCTATCCCAGCCCCAGCATTTT. This gives the protein CASSEVDSLSQPQHF. The chain couples TRBV6-1 to TRBJ1-5; D possibly corresponds to TRBD1 (5 bases). V lost 1 base, J lost 7 bases, and 14 bases lay in between. Germline CDR1 reads MNHNS; CDR2 reads SASEGT. This CDR3 is 15 amino acids long.

This clone was counted a few times. The chain couples TRBV4-1 to TRBJ2-7; D might be TRBD1 (5 bases). Trimming shortened V by 0 bases and J by 0 bases, and 18 bases separated the two germline ends. The CDR3 has 18 amino acids. Germline V gives CDR1 MGHRA, CDR2 YSYEKL. The CDR3 loop reads CASSQDSGPGRASYEQYF. The CDR3 coding sequence is TGCGCCAGCAGCCAAGACTCTGGCCCCGGCAGGGCCTCCTACGAGCAGTACTTC.

V gene TRBV19 combines with J gene TRBJ2-3; TRBD1 agrees at 9 bases. CDR1 LNHDA and CDR2 SQIVND come from the germline V gene (reference sequence). The CDR3 sequence is 16 residues long. V gave up 5 bases and J gave up 4 bases; unmatched junction bases: 10. The CDR3 is CASSSIPGQGSDTQYF. The CDR3 nucleotides are TGTGCCAGTAGTTCGATTCCGGGACAGGGATCAGATACGCAGTATTTT.

The chain employs TRBV6-5 and TRBJ2-3, with 7 nucleotides matching TRBD1. Trimming took 6 bases from V and 4 from J; bases not matched to a gene: 7. The CDR3 loop spans 14 amino acids. Germline values: CDR1 MNHEY, CDR2 SVGAGI. CDR3 sequence (DNA): TGTGCCAGCAGCGTGGACAGGCCCCCAGATACGCAGTATTTT. It encodes CASSVDRPPDTQYF.

This clone occurred a few times. The chain recombines TRBV11-3 with TRBJ1-1; 8 bases match TRBD1. CDR1 and CDR2 (germline): SGHNT, YENEEA. V was pared by 5 bases and J by 5 bases, with 7 bases of the junction left unmatched. This CDR3 has 14 residues. The CDR3 spells CASSASTGGTEAFF. In nucleotides, the CDR3 is TGTGCCAGCAGCGCCAGCACAGGGGGGACTGAAGCTTTCTTT. The entire variable domain, with the rest obtained from reference TRBV11-3 and TRBJ1-1, is as follows: EAGVVQSPRYKIIEKKQPVAFWCNPISGHNTLYWYLQNLGQGPELLIRYENEEAVDDSQLPKDRFSAERLKGVDSTLKIQPAELGDSAVYLCASSASTGGTEAFFGQGTRLTVV.

This clone has just one count. The chain joins TRBV3-1 (or the pseudogene TRBV3-2) to TRBJ2-5, with D perhaps matching TRBD1 (5 bases). This CDR3 has 12 amino acids. V lost 11 bases to trimming and J lost 1 base, with 11 bases between them. CDR1 and CDR2 (germline): LGHDT, YNNKEL (reference sequence). The CDR3 sequence: CASTGAQETQYF. The CDR3 DNA reads TGTGCCTCCACAGGCGCCCAAGAGACCCAGTACTTC.

J is TRBJ1-1 and V is TRBV6-2 or TRBV6-3; TRBD1 agrees at 7 bases. With 3 bases clipped from V and 1 base from J, the junction kept 5 bases outside the gene matches. CDR1 and CDR2 (germline): MNHEY, SVGEGT. The CDR3 contains 15 residues. The CDR3 spells CASSYSGTANTEAFF. The DNA for the CDR3 is TGTGCCAGCAGTTATTCCGGGACAGCGAACACTGAAGCTTTCTTT.

The CDR3 bases are TGCGCCAGCAGCTCCGGGACACCTCCCTACGAGCAGTACTTC. Its translation: CASSSGTPPYEQYF. The V call is TRBV5-1, the J call TRBJ2-7, with a weak D call TRBD1 (6 bases). The CDR3 runs 14 residues. Germline CDR1 and CDR2: SGHRS and YFSETQ. Trimming cost V 3 bases and J 2 bases, with 12 bases left between them. Full variable domain (remainder filled in from reference TRBV5-1 and TRBJ2-7): KAGVTQTPRYLIKTRGQQVTLSCSPISGHRSVSWYQQTPGQGLQFLFEYFSETQRNKGNFPGRFSGRQFSNSRSEMNVSTLELGDSALYLCASSSGTPPYEQYFGPGTRLTVT.

This clone was recorded once. V gene TRBV7-9 combines with J gene TRBJ1-2; 8 nucleotides agree with TRBD1. V was clipped by 5 bases and J by 7 bases; unmatched bases: 9. The CDR3 sequence is 14 residues long. The germline V gene encodes CDR1 SEHNR and CDR2 FQNEAQ (reference sequence). The DNA for the CDR3 is TGTGCCAGCAGCGTACAGGGGGTCGAGGGTGGCTACACCTTC. Its translation is CASSVQGVEGGYTF.

The chain couples TRBV27 to TRBJ2-1, with 9 bases lining up with TRBD1. CDR3 length: 15 residues. V lost 8 bases and J lost 8; bases outside the gene matches: 13. Germline CDR1 MNHEY, CDR2 SMNVEV (reference sequence). The DNA for the CDR3 is TGTGCCAGCGTGGGGGGGGACAGGGATACGGATGAGCAGTTCTTC. Encoded protein: CASVGGDRDTDEQFF.

This chain links TRBV18 with TRBJ2-2; D unresolved. Trimming removed 2 bases from V and 5 bases from J, with 12 bases in between. The CDR3 totals 15 residues. Germline lookup yields CDR1 KGHSH and CDR2 LQKENI. For the CDR3, the DNA is TGTGCCAGCTCACCAAGTAACGGAGCGACCGGGGAGCTGTTTTTT. This encodes CASSPSNGATGELFF.

The genes are TRBV18 and TRBJ2-7; the match to TRBD2 covers 11 bases. This CDR3 has 14 residues. Germline V gene sequence: CDR1 KGHSH, CDR2 LQKENI. The trim removed 3 bases at V and 7 bases at J, leaving 5 bases unmatched. DNA of the CDR3: TGTGCCAGCTCACCCGGGACTAGCGGTGGGGAGCAGTACTTC. This encodes CASSPGTSGGEQYF.

The V call is TRBV5-1, the J call TRBJ2-7, with 7 bases fitting TRBD2. V shed 0 bases, J shed 6 bases, and the junction held 6 bases outside the gene matches. CDR1 is SGHRS, CDR2 YFSETQ, per germline. This CDR3 is 14 amino acids long. CDR3 nucleotide sequence: TGCGCCAGCAGCTTGGGACTAGCTGTGAGCGAGCAGTACTTC. The encoded protein is CASSLGLAVSEQYF. The full variable domain, rest sourced from reference TRBV5-1 and TRBJ2-7, is KAGVTQTPRYLIKTRGQQVTLSCSPISGHRSVSWYQQTPGQGLQFLFEYFSETQRNKGNFPGRFSGRQFSNSRSEMNVSTLELGDSALYLCASSLGLAVSEQYFGPGTRLTVT.

The V and J genes are TRBV9 and TRBJ2-1; 7 bases align to TRBD2. The trim removed 3 bases at V and 6 bases at J, leaving 3 bases unmatched. The germline gives CDR1 SGDLS, CDR2 YYNGEE. This CDR3 spans 13 amino acids. The CDR3 coding sequence is TGTGCCAGCAGCGGGCTAGCGGCCAATGAGCAGTTCTTC. Translating gives CASSGLAANEQFF.

The rearrangement joins TRBV2 to TRBJ2-3; 8 bases are shared with TRBD2. From germline, CDR1 is SNHLY and CDR2 FYNNEI. The CDR3 is 16 residues long. After removal of 3 bases from V and 3 bases from J, the junction contained 8 bases not matched to a gene. This CDR3 is CASSELGAGATDTQYF. The CDR3 DNA reads as TGTGCCAGCAGTGAGCTGGGAGCGGGAGCGACAGATACGCAGTATTTT.

V gene TRBV15 combines with J gene TRBJ2-5; D is ambiguous. CDR1 is LNHNV, CDR2 YYDKDF, per germline (reference sequence). The germline V and J ends were trimmed by 0 bases and 1 base, with 6 bases remaining between them. The CDR3 length is 14 residues. The CDR3: CATSRDTTQETQYF. The DNA for the CDR3 is TGTGCCACCAGCAGAGATACTACCCAAGAGACCCAGTACTTC.